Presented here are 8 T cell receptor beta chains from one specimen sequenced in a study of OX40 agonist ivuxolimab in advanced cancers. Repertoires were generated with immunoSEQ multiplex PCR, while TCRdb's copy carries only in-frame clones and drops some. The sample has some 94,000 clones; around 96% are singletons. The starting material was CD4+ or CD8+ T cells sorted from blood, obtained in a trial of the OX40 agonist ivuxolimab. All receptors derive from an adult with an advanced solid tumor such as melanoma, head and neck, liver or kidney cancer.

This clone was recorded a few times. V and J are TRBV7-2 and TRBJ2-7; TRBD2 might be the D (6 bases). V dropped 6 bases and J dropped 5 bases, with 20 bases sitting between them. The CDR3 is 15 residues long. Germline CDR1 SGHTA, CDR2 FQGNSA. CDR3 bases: TGTGCCAGCAGTACCCCCACTCGGGACTTCCACGAGCAGTACTTC. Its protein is CASSTPTRDFHEQYF.

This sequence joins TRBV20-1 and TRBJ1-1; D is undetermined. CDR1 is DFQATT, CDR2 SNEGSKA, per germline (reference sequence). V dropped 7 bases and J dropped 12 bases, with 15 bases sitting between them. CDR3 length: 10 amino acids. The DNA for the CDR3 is TGCAGTGTAACGCAACCCTCGTCTTTCTTT. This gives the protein CSVTQPSSFF.

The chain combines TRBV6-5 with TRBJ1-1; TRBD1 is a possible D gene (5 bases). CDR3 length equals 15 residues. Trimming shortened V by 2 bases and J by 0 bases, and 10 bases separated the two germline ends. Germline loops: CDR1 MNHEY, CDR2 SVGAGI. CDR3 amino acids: CASSYVQGLNTEAFF. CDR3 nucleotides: TGTGCCAGCAGTTACGTGCAGGGACTGAACACTGAAGCTTTCTTT.

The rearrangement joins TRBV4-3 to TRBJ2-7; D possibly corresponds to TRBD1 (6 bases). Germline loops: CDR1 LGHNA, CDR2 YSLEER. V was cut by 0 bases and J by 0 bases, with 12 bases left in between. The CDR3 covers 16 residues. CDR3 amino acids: CASSQDLRTDSYEQYF. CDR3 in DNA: TGCGCCAGCAGCCAAGATCTGAGGACAGACTCCTACGAGCAGTACTTC.

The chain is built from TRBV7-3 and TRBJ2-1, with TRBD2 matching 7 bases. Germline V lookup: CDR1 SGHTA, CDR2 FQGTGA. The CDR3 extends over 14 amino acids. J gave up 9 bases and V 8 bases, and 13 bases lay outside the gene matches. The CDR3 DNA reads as TGTGCCAGCCGCCCTAGTGGGGGGGAGGGTGAGCAGTTCTTC. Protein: CASRPSGGEGEQFF.

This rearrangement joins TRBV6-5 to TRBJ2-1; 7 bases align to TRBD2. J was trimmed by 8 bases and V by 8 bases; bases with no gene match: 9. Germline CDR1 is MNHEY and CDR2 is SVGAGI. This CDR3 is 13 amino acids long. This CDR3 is CASGGRMVDEQFF. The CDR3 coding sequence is TGTGCCAGCGGCGGGAGAATGGTGGATGAGCAGTTCTTC.

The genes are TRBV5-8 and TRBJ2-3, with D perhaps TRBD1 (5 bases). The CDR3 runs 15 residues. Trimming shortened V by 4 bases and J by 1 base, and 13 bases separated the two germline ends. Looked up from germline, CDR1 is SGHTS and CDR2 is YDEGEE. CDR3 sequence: CASSTTGDRTDTQYF. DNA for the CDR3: TGTGCCAGCAGCACAACAGGAGACCGCACAGATACGCAGTATTTT.

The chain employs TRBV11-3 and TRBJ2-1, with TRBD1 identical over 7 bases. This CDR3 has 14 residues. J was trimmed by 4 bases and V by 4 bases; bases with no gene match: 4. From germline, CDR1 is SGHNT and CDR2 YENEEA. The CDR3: CASSSGQLYNEQFF. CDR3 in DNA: TGTGCCAGCAGCTCGGGACAGCTTTACAATGAGCAGTTCTTC.